The clone carrying this TCR beta chain has at least ten counts. The antigen is undetermined. The sample comes from a study of metastatic and nonmetastatic thyroid tumors. In the study overall: It was across blood and tumor or nodule tissue from malignant and benign thyroid patients that repertoires were compared.

Patients underwent thyroid surgery, and none had received any treatment before it. Original handling: Differences in CDR3 between clinicopathological groups were drawn on to build a classifier intended to discriminate distant-metastatic papillary thyroid cancer patients. TCRdb ran MiXCR on the PCR reads. Here the V and J calls rest on TCRdb's processing, not on the authors' analysis. Here the sample spans 20,000 to 25,000 clones, roughly 9.7% being singletons. The V gene's germline CDR1 is MNHEY and CDR2 SMNVEV (reference sequence). The V and J ends lost 6 bases and 8 bases, in that order; junction bases with no gene match: 9. The CDR3 consists of 16 residues. Broader study findings: TCR beta diversity was reportedly significantly higher in malignant thyroid tumors than benign nodules, in blood and tumor.

The receptor was isolated from a female donor with papillary thyroid cancer or a benign thyroid nodule (not recorded which). Some clones in this sample may be carry-over from other donors' samples. The chain uses TRBV27 and TRBJ2-1; 14 positions match TRBD2. The material sequenced was blood. The CDR3 DNA sequence: TGTGCCAGCAGCGGGACTAGCGGGAGAGCGGTCCATGAGCAGTTCTTC. This encodes CASSGTSGRAVHEQFF.